The 10 T cell receptor beta chains in this list originate from one sample, sequenced in a study of OX40 agonist ivuxolimab in advanced cancers. Only in-frame clones appear in the TCRdb table, and some are missing; sequencing was by immunoSEQ multiplex PCR. This sample has 63,000 or so clones; 65% to 85% occur once, and the top ten carry approximately 1%. Here the sequenced sample was CD4+ or CD8+ T cells sorted from blood, taken in a trial of the OX40 agonist ivuxolimab. These receptors all come from an adult with an advanced solid tumor such as melanoma, head and neck, liver or kidney cancer.

The rearrangement uses TRBV7-2 and TRBJ1-4; TRBD1 agrees at 10 bases. Germline values: CDR1 SGHTA, CDR2 FQGNSA. J gave up 4 bases and V 5 bases, and 7 bases lay outside the gene matches. The CDR3 is 16 residues long. Here the CDR3 DNA reads TGTGCCAGCAGCAAAGGACAGGGGGGGGATAATGAAAAACTGTTTTTT. It translates to CASSKGQGGDNEKLFF.

This chain uses TRBV7-2 with TRBJ1-2; 7 bases agree with TRBD1. Germline CDR1 and CDR2: SGHTA and FQGNSA. The CDR3 covers 15 residues. V shed 5 bases and J 1 base; nucleotides not matched to a gene: 7. The CDR3 bases are TGTGCCAGCAGCCTGGACAGGATTCTTAACTATGGCTACACCTTC. Translating it yields CASSLDRILNYGYTF.

This clone was counted only a few times. V usage is TRBV19 and J usage is TRBJ2-1; TRBD2 aligns across 8 bases. Per the germline V gene, CDR1 is LNHDA and CDR2 is SQIVND (reference sequence). Losses at the gene ends were 7 bases for V and 6 bases for J; bases not matched to a gene: 17. This CDR3 has 17 residues. CDR3 in amino acids: CASTLGEPGGPSNEQFF. The CDR3 DNA follows: TGTGCCAGTACCCTCGGTGAGCCGGGGGGGCCTTCCAATGAGCAGTTCTTC.

This CDR3 reads CASRGDSNQPQHF. DNA of the CDR3: TGCGCCAGCAGAGGGGATAGCAATCAGCCCCAGCATTTT. The J gene is TRBJ1-5, the V gene TRBV5-1; D may be TRBD1 (5 bases). Trimming pared 5 bases from V and 0 bases from J, leaving 6 bases between. The CDR3 has 13 amino acids. Germline CDR1 reads SGHRS; CDR2 reads YFSETQ.

This clone was detected a few times. The chain employs TRBV7-8 and TRBJ1-5, with 7 bases fitting TRBD1. The CDR3 is made up of 13 amino acids. CDR1 SGHVS and CDR2 FQNEAQ come from the germline V gene. The V gene end was trimmed by 5 bases and the J gene end by 7 bases; junction bases not matched to a gene: 5. The CDR3 spells CASSIQGSQPQHF. The DNA for the CDR3 is TGTGCCAGCAGCATACAGGGGAGCCAGCCCCAGCATTTT.

The chain combines TRBV6-1 with TRBJ2-3; D may correspond to TRBD1 or TRBD2 (5 bases each). V was pared by 3 bases and J by 6 bases, with 19 bases between. The length of the CDR3 is 16 residues. CDR1 is MNHNS, CDR2 SASEGT, per germline. In DNA form, the CDR3 reads TGTGCCAGCAGTGACGGTTGGGGGATTGGTGTGGATACGCAGTATTTT. Translated: CASSDGWGIGVDTQYF.

This clone appeared once. This rearrangement joins TRBV5-1 to TRBJ1-6; 9 positions match TRBD1. J was trimmed by 6 bases and V by 2 bases; bases with no gene match: 6. This CDR3 is 16 amino acids long. The germline V gene has CDR1 SGHRS and CDR2 YFSETQ. CDR3 in amino acids: CASSFRTGDPNSPLHF. CDR3 in DNA: TGCGCCAGCAGCTTCAGGACAGGGGACCCTAATTCACCCCTCCACTTT.

This chain uses TRBV19 with TRBJ1-5; 7 nucleotides match TRBD1. The CDR3 has 13 amino acids. Germline CDR1 and CDR2: LNHDA and SQIVND (reference sequence). The J segment lost 4 bases and the V segment lost 7 bases, leaving 4 bases of the junction unmatched. CDR3 nucleotide sequence: TGTGCCAGTACCCGACAGGGTAATCAGCCCCAGCATTTT. This sequence encodes CASTRQGNQPQHF.

The chain is built from TRBV11-2 and TRBJ1-1, with D unclear. Germline V gene data show CDR1 as SGHAT and CDR2 as FQNNGV. The CDR3 runs to 14 residues. The V end was cut by 5 bases, the J end by 1 base, with 11 bases between. The CDR3 reads CASSPQRTNTEAFF. The CDR3 bases are TGTGCCAGCAGCCCACAACGTACGAACACTGAAGCTTTCTTT.

The chain couples TRBV6-1 to TRBJ1-2, with D perhaps TRBD1 (6 bases). CDR1 and CDR2 (germline): MNHNS, SASEGT. The CDR3 spans 13 residues. The germline V and J ends were trimmed by 5 bases and 4 bases, with 11 bases remaining between them. CDR3 nucleotides: TGTGCCAGCAGTCAGGACAGAATCTATGGCTACACCTTC. Protein: CASSQDRIYGYTF.